This entry lists 5 T cell receptor beta chains sequenced from one sample in a study of memory B cells and T cells in multiple sclerosis. These TCRs are of unknown antigen specificity. Here immunoSEQ multiplex PCR was the method, and the copy in TCRdb shows in-frame clones only, minus some. The sample consists of about 46,000 clones, almost 85% of them appearing once. Separate sequencing covered autoproliferating (CFSE-dim) and non-proliferating (CFSE-high) T cells from stimulus-free culture. Approximately 5x10^7 CFSE-labeled PBMCs were cultured less than nine days unstimulated, then replicate wells were pooled. Sequencing was carried out using PBMCs from blood kept in culture. These receptor sequences come from a human donor with multiple sclerosis.

The gene calls are TRBV5-1 and TRBJ2-5; D is undetermined. The V gene lost 2 bases and the J gene lost 1 base, with 9 bases spanning the gap. Germline lookup yields CDR1 SGHRS and CDR2 YFSETQ. The CDR3 has 14 amino acids. In DNA, the CDR3 is TGCGCCAGCAGCTTTATCAGTCCCCAAGAGACCCAGTACTTC. Translation: CASSFISPQETQYF.

In DNA, the CDR3 is TGTGCCAGCAGCGAGATGGGCATGAACACTGAAGCTTTCTTT. Translation gives CASSEMGMNTEAFF. This chain joins TRBV9 and TRBJ1-1; D call uncertain. The CDR3 covers 14 residues. The V and J ends lost 3 bases and 0 bases respectively, with 9 bases between them. Germline CDR1 and CDR2: SGDLS and YYNGEE.

The V gene is TRBV5-4, the J gene TRBJ2-5; perhaps TRBD2 as D (6 bases). This CDR3 has 15 amino acids. Per germline, CDR1 SGHNT and CDR2 YYREEE (reference sequence). Trimming stripped 0 bases from V and 0 bases from J, with 9 bases between. The CDR3 DNA reads TGTGCCAGCAGCTTGGGGCCGGGGGACCAAGAGACCCAGTACTTC. It is translated as CASSLGPGDQETQYF. The complete variable domain, with remaining parts taken from reference TRBV5-4 and TRBJ2-5, reads ETGVTQSPTHLIKTRGQQVTLRCSSQSGHNTVSWYQQALGQGPQFIFQYYREEENGRGNFPPRFSGLQFPNYSSELNVNALELDDSALYLCASSLGPGDQETQYFGPGTRLLVL.

This clone has just a few counts. CDR3 DNA: TGTGCCAGCAGCTTAGCAAGTCCCACAGGCTCACCCCTCCACTTT. Its protein product is CASSLASPTGSPLHF. The chain joins TRBV7-9 to TRBJ1-6, with D possibly being TRBD1 (5 bases). V lost 0 bases, J lost 10 bases, and 13 bases lay in between. The CDR3 runs 15 residues. Germline V lookup: CDR1 SEHNR, CDR2 FQNEAQ (reference sequence).

This chain connects TRBV28 to TRBJ2-6, with 8 nucleotides matching TRBD1. The CDR3 length is 17 residues. Germline V gives CDR1 MDHEN, CDR2 SYDVKM. J was trimmed by 0 bases and V by 6 bases; bases with no gene match: 7. The CDR3 loop is CASSGGQGVSGANVLTF. Written as DNA, the CDR3 is TGTGCCAGCAGCGGAGGACAGGGAGTCTCTGGGGCCAACGTCCTGACTTTC. The whole variable domain, remainder taken from reference TRBV28 and TRBJ2-6, is DVKVTQSSRYLVKRTGEKVFLECVQDMDHENMFWYRQDPGLGLRLIYFSYDVKMKEKGDIPEGYSVSREKKERFSLILESASTNQTSMYLCASSGGQGVSGANVLTFGAGSRLTVL.